What follows is one T cell receptor beta chain and its context. CDR3 length equals 17 residues. This sample is part of a study of blood T cell repertoires in COVID-19. About the research overall: Sites across the United States, Italy and Spain contributed samples from acute and convalescent COVID-19. T cells, B-cell-depleted T cells, or PBMCs supplied cDNA or gDNA.

Original data processing: For nucleated cells, counts were estimated from reference gene primer amplification. Method: immunoSEQ multiplex PCR; TCRdb's copy keeps in-frame clones and lacks some. That table is the source of V, J and clone size, and D and trimming were worked out from the DNA. The sample lists tens of thousands of clones; 88% were seen once. Sequencing was carried out using peripheral blood. This sequence joins TRBV21-1 and TRBJ1-4; the table names TRBD1, a call not compared with the DNA. TRBV21-1 is designated a pseudogene. The clonotype was recovered from a human donor in a cohort sampled during active COVID-19. Here the CDR3 DNA reads TGTGCCAGCAGCAAAGGGGCGTGGAATTCGACTAATGAAAAACTGTTTTTT. As protein: CASSKGAWNSTNEKLFF.